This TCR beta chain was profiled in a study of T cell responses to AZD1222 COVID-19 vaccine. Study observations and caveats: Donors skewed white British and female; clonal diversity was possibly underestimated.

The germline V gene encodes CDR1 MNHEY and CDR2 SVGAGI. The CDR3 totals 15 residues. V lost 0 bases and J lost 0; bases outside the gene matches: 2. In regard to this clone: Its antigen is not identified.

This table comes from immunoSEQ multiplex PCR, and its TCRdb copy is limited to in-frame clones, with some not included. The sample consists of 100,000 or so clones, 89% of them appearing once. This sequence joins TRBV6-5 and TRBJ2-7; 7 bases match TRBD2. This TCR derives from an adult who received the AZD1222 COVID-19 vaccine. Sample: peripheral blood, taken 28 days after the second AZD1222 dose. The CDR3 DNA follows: TGTGCCAGCAGTTACTCCGAGCGGGGCTCCTACGAGCAGTACTTC. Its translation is CASSYSERGSYEQYF.